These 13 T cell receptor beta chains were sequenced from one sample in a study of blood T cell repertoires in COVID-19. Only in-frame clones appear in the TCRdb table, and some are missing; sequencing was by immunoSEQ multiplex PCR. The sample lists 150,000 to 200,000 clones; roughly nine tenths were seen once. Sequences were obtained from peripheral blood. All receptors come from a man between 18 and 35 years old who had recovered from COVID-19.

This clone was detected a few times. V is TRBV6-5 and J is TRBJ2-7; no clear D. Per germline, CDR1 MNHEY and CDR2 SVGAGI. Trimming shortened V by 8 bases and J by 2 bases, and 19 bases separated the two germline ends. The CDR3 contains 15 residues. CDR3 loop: CASHPEGGGAYEQYF. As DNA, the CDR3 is TGTGCCAGCCATCCCGAAGGCGGCGGCGCCTACGAGCAGTACTTC.

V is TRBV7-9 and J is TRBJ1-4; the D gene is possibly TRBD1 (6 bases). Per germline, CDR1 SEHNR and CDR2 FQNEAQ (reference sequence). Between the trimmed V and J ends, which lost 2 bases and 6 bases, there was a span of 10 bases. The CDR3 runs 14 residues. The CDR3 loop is CASSLNRADEKLFF. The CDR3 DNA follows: TGTGCCAGCAGCTTAAACAGGGCGGATGAAAAACTGTTTTTT.

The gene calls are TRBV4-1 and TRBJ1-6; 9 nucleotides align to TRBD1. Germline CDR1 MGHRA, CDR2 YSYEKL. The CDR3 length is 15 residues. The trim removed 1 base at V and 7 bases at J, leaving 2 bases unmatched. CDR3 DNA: TGCGCCAGCAGCCAAGTGGGGACAGGGAATTCACCCCTCCACTTT. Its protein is CASSQVGTGNSPLHF.

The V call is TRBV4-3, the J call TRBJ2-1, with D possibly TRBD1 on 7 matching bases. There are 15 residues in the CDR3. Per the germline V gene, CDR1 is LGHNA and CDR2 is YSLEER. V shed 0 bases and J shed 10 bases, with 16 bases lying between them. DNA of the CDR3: TGCGCCAGCAGCCAAGAACCCGGGGACAGCGGGGAGCAGTTCTTC. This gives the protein CASSQEPGDSGEQFF.

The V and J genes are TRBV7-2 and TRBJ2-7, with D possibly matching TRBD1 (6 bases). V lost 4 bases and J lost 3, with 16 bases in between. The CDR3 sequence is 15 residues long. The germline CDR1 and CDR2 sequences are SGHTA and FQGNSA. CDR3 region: CASSSSRDTIYEQYF. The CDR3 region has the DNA TGTGCCAGCAGCTCCAGCCGGGACACCATCTACGAGCAGTACTTC.

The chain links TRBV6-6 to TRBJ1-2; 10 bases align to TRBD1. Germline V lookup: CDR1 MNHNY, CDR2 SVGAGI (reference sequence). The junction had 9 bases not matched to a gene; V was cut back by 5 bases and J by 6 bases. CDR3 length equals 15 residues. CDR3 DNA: TGTGCCAGCAGTACGGGACAGGGGACATCCCATGGCTACACCTTC. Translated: CASSTGQGTSHGYTF.

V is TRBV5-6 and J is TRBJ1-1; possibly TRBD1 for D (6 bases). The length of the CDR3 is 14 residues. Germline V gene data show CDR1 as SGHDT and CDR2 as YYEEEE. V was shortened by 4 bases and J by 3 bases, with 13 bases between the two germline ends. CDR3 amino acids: CASSPRDTDTEAFF. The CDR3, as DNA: TGTGCCAGCAGCCCCCGGGACACGGACACTGAAGCTTTCTTT. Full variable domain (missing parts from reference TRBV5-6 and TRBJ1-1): DAGVTQSPTHLIKTRGQQVTLRCSPKSGHDTVSWYQQALGQGPQFIFQYYEEEERQRGNFPDRFSGHQFPNYSSELNVNALLLGDSALYLCASSPRDTDTEAFFGQGTRLTVV.

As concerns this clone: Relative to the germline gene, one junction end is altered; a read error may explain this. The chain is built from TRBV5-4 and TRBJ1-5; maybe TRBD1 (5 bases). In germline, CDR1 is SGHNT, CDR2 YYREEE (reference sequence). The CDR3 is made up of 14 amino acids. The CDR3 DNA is TGTGTCAGCAGTACGCAGGGAGGGGATCAGCCCCAGCATTTT. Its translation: CVSSTQGGDQPQHF.

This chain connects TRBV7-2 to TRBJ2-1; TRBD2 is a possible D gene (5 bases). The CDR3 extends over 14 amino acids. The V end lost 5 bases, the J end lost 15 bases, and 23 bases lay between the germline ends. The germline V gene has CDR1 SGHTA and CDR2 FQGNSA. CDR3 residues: CASSLDFGRDRLFF. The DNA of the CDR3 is TGTGCCAGCAGCCTCGACTTTGGTCGGGATAGGTTGTTCTTC.

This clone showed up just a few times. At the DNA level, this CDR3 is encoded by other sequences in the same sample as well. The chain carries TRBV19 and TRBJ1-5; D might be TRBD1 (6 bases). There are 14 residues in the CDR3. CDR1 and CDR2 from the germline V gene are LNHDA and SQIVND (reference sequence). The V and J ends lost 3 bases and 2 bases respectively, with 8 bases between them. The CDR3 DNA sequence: TGTGCCAGTAGTATCCGACAGGGCAATCAGCCCCAGCATTTT. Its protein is CASSIRQGNQPQHF.

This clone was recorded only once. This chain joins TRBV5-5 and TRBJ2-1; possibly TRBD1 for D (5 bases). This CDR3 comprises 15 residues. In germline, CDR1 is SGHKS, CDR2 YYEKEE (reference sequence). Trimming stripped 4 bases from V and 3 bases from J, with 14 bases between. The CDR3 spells CASSLRTGRYNEQFF. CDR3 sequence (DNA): TGTGCCAGCAGCCTCCGAACAGGACGCTACAATGAGCAGTTCTTC.

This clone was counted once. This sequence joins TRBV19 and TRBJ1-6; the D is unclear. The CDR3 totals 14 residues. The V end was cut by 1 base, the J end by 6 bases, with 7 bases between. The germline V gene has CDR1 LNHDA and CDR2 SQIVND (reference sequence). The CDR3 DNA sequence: TGTGCCAGTAGTATAGGCGATCTTAATTCACCCCTCCACTTT. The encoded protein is CASSIGDLNSPLHF.

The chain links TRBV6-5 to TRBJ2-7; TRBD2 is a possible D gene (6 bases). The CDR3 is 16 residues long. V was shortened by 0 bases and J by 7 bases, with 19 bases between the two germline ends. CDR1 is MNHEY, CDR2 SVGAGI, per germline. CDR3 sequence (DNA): TGTGCCAGCAGTTACTCCCCCGGCGGGGCGATGGGTGAGCAGTACTTC. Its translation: CASSYSPGGAMGEQYF.